This T cell receptor (beta chain) was captured by sequencing in a study of early T cells in non-severe SARS-CoV-2 infection. Overall study: Alpha and beta chains were unpaired, from unsorted whole-blood bulk RNA.

The CDR3 extends over 17 amino acids. Germline CDR1 and CDR2: MDHEN and SYDVKM. V lost 2 bases and J lost 0, with 16 bases in between. Regarding the study as a whole: VDJdb matching, biased toward anti-spike CD8 responses, missed private and CD4 specificities.

Attached unique molecular identifiers marked individual cDNA molecules. MiXCR, run by TCRdb on the 5' RACE reads, gives a single entry per CDR3 protein. The sample carries tens of thousands of distinct CDR3 sequences, 9% to 15% recorded once. To note about this clonotype: Its antigen is unknown.

This chain links TRBV28 with TRBJ1-1; TRBD1 might be the D (6 bases). The material sequenced was whole blood. The source is an adult who was a healthcare worker with PCR-confirmed SARS-CoV-2 infection or an uninfected control (not recorded which). The CDR3 loop reads CASSLGVQGYMNTEAFF. In DNA form, the CDR3 reads TGTGCCAGCAGTTTAGGGGTACAGGGATACATGAACACTGAAGCTTTCTTT.